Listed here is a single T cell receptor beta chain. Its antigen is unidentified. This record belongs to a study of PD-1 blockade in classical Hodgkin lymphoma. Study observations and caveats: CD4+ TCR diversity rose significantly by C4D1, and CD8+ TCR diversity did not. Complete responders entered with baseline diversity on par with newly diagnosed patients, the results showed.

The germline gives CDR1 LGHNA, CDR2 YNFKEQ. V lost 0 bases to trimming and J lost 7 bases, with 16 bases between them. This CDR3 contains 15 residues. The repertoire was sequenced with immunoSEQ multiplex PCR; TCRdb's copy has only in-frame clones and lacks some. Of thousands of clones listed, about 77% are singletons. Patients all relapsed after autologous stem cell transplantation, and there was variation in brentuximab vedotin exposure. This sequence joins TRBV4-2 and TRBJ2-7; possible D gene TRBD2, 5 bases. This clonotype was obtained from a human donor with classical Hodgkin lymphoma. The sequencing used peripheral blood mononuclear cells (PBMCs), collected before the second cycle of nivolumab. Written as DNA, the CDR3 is TGTGCCAGCAGCCAAGATCGCTTCCTCAGGAGGGAGCAGTACTTC. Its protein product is CASSQDRFLRREQYF.